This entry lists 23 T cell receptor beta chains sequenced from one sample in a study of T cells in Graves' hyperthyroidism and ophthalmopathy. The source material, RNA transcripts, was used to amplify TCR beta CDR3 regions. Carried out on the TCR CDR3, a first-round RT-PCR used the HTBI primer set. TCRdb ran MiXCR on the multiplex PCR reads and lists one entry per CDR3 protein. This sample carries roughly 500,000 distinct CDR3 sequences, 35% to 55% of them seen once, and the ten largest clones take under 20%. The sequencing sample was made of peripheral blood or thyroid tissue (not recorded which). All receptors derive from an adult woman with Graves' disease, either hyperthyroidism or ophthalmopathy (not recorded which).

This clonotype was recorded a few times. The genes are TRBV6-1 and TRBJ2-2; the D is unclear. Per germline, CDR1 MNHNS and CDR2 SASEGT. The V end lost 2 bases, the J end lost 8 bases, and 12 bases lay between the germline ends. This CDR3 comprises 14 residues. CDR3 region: CASSERLFLGELFF. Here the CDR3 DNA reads TGTGCCAGCAGTGAAAGGCTTTTTTTGGGGGAGCTGTTTTTT.

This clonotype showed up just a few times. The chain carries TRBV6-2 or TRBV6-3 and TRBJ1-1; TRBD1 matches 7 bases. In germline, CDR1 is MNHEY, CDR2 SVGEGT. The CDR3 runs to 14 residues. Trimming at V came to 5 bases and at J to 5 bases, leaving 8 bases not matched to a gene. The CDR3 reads CASSPLPGGTEAFF. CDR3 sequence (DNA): TGTGCCAGCAGTCCCCTTCCAGGGGGTACTGAAGCTTTCTTT.

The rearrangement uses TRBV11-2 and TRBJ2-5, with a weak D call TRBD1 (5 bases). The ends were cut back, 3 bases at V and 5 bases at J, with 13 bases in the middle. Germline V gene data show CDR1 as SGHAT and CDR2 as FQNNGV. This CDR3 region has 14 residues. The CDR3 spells CASSFGRGLETQYF. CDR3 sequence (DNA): TGTGCCAGCAGCTTCGGTAGGGGATTGGAGACCCAGTACTTC.

DNA for the CDR3: TGTGCCAGCAGTCCGACTGGTGGACTGGGCACTGAAGCTTTCTTT. This codes for CASSPTGGLGTEAFF. The rearrangement joins TRBV2 to TRBJ1-1; D is uncertain. This CDR3 is 15 amino acids long. The V end lost 5 bases, the J end lost 4 bases, and 17 bases lay between the germline ends. From germline, CDR1 is SNHLY and CDR2 FYNNEI. Combining the CDR3 with reference TRBV2 and TRBJ1-1 gives the whole variable domain EPEVTQTPSHQVTQMGQEVILRCVPISNHLYFYWYRQILGQKVEFLVSFYNNEISEKSEIFDDQFSVERPDGSNFTLKIRSTKLEDSAMYFCASSPTGGLGTEAFFGQGTRLTVV.

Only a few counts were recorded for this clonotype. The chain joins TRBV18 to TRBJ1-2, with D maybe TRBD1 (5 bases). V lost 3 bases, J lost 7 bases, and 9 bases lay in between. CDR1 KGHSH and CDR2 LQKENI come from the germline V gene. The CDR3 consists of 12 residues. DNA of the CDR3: TGTGCCAGCTCACCCCGGACAAGTGGCTACACCTTC. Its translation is CASSPRTSGYTF.

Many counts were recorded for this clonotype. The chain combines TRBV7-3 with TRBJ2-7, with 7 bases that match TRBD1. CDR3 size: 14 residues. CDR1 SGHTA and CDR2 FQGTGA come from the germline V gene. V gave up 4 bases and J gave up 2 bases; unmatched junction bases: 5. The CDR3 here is CASSYDRATYEQYF. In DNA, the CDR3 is TGTGCCAGCAGCTACGACAGGGCCACCTACGAGCAGTACTTC.

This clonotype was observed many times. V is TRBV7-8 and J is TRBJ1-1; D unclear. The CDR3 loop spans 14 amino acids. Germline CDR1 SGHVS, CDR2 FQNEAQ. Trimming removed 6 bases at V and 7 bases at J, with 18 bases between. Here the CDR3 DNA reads TGTGCCAGCAGTAAACTTCACCCGCCGGTTGAAGCTTTCTTT. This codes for CASSKLHPPVEAFF.

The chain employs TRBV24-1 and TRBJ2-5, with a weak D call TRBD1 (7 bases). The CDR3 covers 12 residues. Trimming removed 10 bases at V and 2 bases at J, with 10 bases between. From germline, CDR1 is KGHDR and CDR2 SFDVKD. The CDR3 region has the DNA TGTGCCACGCAGGGGGGACAAGAGACCCAGTACTTC. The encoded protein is CATQGGQETQYF.

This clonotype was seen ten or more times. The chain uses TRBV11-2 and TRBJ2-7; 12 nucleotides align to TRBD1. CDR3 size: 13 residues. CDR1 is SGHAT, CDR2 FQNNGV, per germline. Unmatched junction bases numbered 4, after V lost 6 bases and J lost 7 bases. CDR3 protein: CASSWDRGQEQYF. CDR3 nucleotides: TGTGCCAGCAGTTGGGACAGGGGGCAGGAGCAGTACTTC.

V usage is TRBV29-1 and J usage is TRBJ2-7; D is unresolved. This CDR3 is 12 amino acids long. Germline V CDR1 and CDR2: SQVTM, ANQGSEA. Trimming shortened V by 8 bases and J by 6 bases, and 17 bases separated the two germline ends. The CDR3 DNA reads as TGCAGCTTAGCAGGTGAGGCCTCCGAGCAGTACTTC. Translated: CSLAGEASEQYF.

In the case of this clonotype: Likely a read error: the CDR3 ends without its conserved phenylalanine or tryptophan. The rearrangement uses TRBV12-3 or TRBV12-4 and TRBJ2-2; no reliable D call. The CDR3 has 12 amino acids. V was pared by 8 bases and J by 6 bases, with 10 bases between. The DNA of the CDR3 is TGTGCCAGCTCCCTCGGTTCCGGGGAGCTGTTTGTT. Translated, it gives CASSLGSGELFV.

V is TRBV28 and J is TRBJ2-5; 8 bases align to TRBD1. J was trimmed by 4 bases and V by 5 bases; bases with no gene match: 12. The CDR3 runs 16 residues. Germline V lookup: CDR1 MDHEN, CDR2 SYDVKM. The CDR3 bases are TGTGCCAGCAGTGAACCGACAGGGGTAGATATAGAGACCCAGTACTTC. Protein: CASSEPTGVDIETQYF.

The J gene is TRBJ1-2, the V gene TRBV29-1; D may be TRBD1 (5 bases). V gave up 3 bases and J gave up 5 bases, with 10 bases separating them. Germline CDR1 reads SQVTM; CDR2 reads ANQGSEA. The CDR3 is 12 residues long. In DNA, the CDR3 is TGCAGCGTTGATATGGGGCAGTATGGCTACACCTTC. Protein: CSVDMGQYGYTF. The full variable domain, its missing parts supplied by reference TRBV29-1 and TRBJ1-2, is SAVISQKPSRDICQRGTSLTIQCQVDSQVTMMFWYRQQPGQSLTLIATANQGSEATYESGFVIDKFPISRPNLTFSTLTVSNMSPEDSSIYLCSVDMGQYGYTFGSGTRLTVV.

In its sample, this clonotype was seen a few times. The CDR3 nucleotides are TGTGCCAGCAGCCCTCAGACAGGGGAGGGCTACACCTTC. Protein product: CASSPQTGEGYTF. The J gene is TRBJ1-2, the V gene TRBV7-9; 8 bases agree with TRBD1. The germline CDR1 and CDR2 sequences are SEHNR and FQNEAQ (reference sequence). Trimming took 5 bases from V and 8 from J; bases not matched to a gene: 7. The CDR3 length is 13 residues.

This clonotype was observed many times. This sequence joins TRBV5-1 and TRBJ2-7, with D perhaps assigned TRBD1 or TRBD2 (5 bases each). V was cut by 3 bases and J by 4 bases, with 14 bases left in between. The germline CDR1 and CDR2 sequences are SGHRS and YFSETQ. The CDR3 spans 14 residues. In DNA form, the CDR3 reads TGCGCCAGCAGCTCCGAGGGGATCCGGTACGAGCAGTACTTC. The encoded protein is CASSSEGIRYEQYF.

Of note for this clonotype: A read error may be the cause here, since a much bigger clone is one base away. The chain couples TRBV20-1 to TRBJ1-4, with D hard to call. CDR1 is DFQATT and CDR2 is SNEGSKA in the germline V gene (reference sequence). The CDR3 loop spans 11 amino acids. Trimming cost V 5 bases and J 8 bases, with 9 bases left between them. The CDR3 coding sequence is TGCAGTGCTGGAGTTATCGAAAAACTGTTTTTT. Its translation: CSAGVIEKLFF.

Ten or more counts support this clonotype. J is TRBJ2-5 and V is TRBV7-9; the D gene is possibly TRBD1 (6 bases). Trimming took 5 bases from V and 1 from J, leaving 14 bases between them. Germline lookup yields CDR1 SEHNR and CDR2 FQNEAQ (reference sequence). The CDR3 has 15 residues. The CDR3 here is CASSVPGTPQETQYF. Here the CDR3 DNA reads TGTGCCAGCAGCGTTCCCGGGACACCCCAAGAGACCCAGTACTTC.

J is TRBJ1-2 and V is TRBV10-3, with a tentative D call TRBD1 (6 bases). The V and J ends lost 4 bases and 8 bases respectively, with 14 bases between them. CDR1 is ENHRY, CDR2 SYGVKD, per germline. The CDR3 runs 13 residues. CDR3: CAISARGGTGYTF. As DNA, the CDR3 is TGTGCCATCAGTGCTAGGGGGGGAACAGGCTACACCTTC.

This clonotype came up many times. CDR3 in amino acids: CASSRGAAEAFF. In nucleotides, the CDR3 is TGCGCCAGCAGCCGGGGGGCCGCTGAAGCTTTCTTT. The chain recombines TRBV5-1 with TRBJ1-1, with D possibly TRBD1 on 6 matching bases. Germline CDR1 reads SGHRS; CDR2 reads YFSETQ. The CDR3 has 12 amino acids. Between the trimmed V and J ends, which lost 4 bases and 6 bases, there was a span of 10 bases.

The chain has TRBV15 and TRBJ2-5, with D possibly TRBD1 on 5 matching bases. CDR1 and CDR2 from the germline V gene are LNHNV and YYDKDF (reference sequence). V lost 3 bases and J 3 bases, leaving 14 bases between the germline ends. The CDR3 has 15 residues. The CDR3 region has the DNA TGTGCCACCAGCAGGGGGCGGAGCAGGGAAGAGACCCAGTACTTC. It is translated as CATSRGRSREETQYF.

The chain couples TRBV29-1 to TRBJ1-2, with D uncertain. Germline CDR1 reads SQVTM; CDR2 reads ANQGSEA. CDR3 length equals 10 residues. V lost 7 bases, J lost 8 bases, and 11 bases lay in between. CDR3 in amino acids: CSADQGGYTF. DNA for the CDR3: TGCAGCGCCGATCAAGGCGGCTACACCTTC.

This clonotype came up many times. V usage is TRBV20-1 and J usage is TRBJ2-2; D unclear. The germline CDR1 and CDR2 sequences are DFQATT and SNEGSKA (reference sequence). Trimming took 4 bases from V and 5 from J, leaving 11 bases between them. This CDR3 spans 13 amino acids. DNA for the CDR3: TGCAGTGCTACGGGCATCCCTACCGGGGAGCTGTTTTTT. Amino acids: CSATGIPTGELFF.

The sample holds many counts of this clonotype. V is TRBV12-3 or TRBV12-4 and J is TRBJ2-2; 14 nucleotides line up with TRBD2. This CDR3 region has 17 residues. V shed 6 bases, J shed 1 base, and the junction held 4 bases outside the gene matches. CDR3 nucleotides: TGTGCCAGCAGCCGCGGGACTAGCGGGAGGAACACCGGGGAGCTGTTTTTT. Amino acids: CASSRGTSGRNTGELFF.